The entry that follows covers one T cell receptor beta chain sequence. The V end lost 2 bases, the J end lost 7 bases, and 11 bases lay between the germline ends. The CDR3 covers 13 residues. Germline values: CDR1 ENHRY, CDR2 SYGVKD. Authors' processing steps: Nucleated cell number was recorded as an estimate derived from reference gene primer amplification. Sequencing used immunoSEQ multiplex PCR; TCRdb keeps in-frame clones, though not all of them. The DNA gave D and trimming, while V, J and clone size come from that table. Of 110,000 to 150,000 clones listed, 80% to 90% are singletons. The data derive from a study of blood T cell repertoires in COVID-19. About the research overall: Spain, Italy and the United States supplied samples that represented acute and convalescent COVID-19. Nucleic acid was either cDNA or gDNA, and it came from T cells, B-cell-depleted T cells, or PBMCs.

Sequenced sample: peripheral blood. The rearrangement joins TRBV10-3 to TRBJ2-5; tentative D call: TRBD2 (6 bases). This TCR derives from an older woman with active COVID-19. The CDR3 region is CAISEAGPGTQYF. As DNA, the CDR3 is TGTGCCATCAGTGAGGCGGGGCCAGGGACCCAGTACTTC.